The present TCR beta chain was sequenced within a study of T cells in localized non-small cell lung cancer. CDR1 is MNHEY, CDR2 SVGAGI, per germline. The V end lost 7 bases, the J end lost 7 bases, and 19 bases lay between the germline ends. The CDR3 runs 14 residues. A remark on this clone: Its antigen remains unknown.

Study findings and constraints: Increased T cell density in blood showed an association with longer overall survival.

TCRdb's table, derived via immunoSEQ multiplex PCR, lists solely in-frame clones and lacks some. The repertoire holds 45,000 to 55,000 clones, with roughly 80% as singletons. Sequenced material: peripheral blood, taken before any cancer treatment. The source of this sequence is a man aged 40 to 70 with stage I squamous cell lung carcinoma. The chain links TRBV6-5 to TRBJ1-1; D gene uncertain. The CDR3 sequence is CASTTGGSLVEAFF. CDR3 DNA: TGTGCCAGCACCACCGGCGGGAGCTTGGTTGAAGCTTTCTTT.